A single sample gave rise to the 5 T cell receptor beta chains below, sequenced in a study of cytomegalovirus exposure and HLA in healthy donors. Profiled with immunoSEQ multiplex PCR; TCRdb holds only in-frame clones, not every one. Of some 250,000 clones in the sample, about nine tenths were seen once. Sequenced input: PBMCs. The receptor set was obtained from a woman younger than 45 in good health and CMV-seronegative.

The V and J genes are TRBV5-6 and TRBJ2-1, with 8 bases matching TRBD2. The CDR3 loop spans 15 amino acids. J was trimmed by 2 bases and V by 4 bases; bases with no gene match: 5. CDR1 SGHDT and CDR2 YYEEEE come from the germline V gene. This CDR3 reads CASSRLAPTYNEQFF. DNA for the CDR3: TGTGCCAGCAGCAGACTAGCGCCTACCTACAATGAGCAGTTCTTC.

The chain couples TRBV6-1 to TRBJ2-7; D not certain. CDR1 MNHNS and CDR2 SASEGT come from the germline V gene. CDR3 length: 12 residues. The germline V and J ends were trimmed by 5 bases and 6 bases, with 11 bases remaining between them. CDR3 nucleotide sequence: TGTGCCAGCAGTACAACAACGGGCGAGCAGTACTTC. Protein: CASSTTTGEQYF.

This chain uses TRBV5-6 with TRBJ2-7; the D gene is possibly TRBD2 (5 bases). Germline CDR1 SGHDT, CDR2 YYEEEE. This CDR3 comprises 15 residues. With 3 bases removed from V and 0 bases from J, the gap between germline ends came to 13 bases. CDR3 region: CASSSRGALSYEQYF. In nucleotides, the CDR3 is TGTGCCAGCAGCTCCCGGGGAGCGCTCTCCTACGAGCAGTACTTC.

This chain uses TRBV6-1 with TRBJ2-2, with 7 bases matching TRBD1. This CDR3 spans 15 amino acids. Germline V gene sequence: CDR1 MNHNS, CDR2 SASEGT. Losses at the gene ends were 5 bases for V and 3 bases for J; bases not matched to a gene: 6. Written as DNA, the CDR3 is TGTGCCAGCAGTTGGACAGGAAAATACACCGGGGAGCTGTTTTTT. The encoded protein is CASSWTGKYTGELFF.

This clone was found once. V and J are TRBV7-6 and TRBJ2-7, with D perhaps being TRBD1 or TRBD2 (5 bases each). The V end was cut by 4 bases, the J end by 3 bases, with 13 bases between. The CDR3 has 14 amino acids. Per the germline V gene, CDR1 is SGHVS and CDR2 is FNYEAQ. CDR3 sequence reads: CASSSGPADYEQYF. The CDR3 DNA reads TGTGCCAGCAGCTCGGGACCGGCGGACTACGAGCAGTACTTC.